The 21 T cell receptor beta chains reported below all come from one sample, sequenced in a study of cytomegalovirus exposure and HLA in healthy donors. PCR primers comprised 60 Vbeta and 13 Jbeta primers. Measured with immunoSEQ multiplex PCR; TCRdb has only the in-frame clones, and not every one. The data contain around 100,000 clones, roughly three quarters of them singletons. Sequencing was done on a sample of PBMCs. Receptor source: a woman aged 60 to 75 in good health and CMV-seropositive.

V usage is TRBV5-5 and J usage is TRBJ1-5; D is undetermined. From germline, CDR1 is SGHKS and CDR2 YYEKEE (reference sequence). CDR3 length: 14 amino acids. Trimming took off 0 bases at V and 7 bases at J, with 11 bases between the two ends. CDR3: CASSLGGAGQPQHF. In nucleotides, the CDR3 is TGTGCCAGCAGCTTGGGAGGAGCCGGGCAGCCCCAGCATTTT.

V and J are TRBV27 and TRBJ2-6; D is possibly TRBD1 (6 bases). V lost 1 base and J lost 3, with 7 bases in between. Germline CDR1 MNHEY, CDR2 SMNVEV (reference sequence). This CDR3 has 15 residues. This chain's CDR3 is CASSLWGHGANVLTF. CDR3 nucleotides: TGTGCCAGCAGTTTATGGGGGCATGGGGCCAACGTCCTGACTTTC.

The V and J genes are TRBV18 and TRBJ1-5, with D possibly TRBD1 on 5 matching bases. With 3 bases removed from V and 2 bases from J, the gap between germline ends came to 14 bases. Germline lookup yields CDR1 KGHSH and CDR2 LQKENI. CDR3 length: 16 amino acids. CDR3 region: CASSPTSGGGNQPQHF. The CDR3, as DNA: TGTGCCAGCTCACCTACTTCCGGGGGTGGCAATCAGCCCCAGCATTTT.

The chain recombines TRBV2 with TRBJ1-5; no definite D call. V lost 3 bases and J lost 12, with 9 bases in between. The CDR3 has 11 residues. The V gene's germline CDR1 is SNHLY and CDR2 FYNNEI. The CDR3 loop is CASSEGIRQHF. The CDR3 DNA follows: TGTGCCAGCAGTGAGGGCATCCGCCAGCATTTT.

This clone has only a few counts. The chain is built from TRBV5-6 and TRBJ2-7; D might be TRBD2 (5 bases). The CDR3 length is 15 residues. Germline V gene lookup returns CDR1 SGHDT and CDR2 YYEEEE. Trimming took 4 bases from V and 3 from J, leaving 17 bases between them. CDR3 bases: TGTGCCAGCAGCCCAACCATTGGACTTGGCTACGAGCAGTACTTC. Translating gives CASSPTIGLGYEQYF.

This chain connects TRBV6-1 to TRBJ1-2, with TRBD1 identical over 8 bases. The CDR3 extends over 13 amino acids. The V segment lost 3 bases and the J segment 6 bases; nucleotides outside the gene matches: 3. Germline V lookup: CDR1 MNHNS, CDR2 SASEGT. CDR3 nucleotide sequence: TGTGCCAGCAGTGAGACAGGGGCGGATGGCTACACCTTC. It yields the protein CASSETGADGYTF.

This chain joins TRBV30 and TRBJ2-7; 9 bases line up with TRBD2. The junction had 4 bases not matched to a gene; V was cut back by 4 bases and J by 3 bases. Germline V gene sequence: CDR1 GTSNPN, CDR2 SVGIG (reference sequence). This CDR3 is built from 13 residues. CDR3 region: CAWTSGVYYEQYF. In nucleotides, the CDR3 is TGTGCCTGGACTAGCGGGGTATACTACGAGCAGTACTTC.

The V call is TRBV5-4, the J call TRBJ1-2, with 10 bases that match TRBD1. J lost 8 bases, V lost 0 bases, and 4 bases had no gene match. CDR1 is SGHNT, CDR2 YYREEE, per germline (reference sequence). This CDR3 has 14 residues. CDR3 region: CASSLVDRGFGYTF. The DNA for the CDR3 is TGTGCCAGCAGCTTGGTGGACAGGGGGTTCGGCTACACCTTC.

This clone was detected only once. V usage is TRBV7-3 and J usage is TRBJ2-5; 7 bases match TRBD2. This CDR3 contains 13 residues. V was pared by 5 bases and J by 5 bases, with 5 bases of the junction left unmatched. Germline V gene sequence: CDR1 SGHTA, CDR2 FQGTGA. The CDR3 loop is CASSTSGGETQYF. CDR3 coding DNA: TGTGCCAGCAGCACGTCCGGGGGGGAGACCCAGTACTTC.

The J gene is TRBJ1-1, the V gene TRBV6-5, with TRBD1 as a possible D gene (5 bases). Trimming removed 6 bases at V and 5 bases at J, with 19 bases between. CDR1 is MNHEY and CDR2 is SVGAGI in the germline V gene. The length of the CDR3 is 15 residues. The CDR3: CASSVGGIRRTEAFF. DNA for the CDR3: TGTGCCAGCAGCGTGGGGGGGATACGGAGGACTGAAGCTTTCTTT.

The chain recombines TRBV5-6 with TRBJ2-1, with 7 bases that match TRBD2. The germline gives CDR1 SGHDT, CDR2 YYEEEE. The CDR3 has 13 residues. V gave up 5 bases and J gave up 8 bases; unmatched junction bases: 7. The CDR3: CASRIRAGDEQFF. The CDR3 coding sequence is TGTGCCAGCAGGATAAGGGCGGGGGATGAGCAGTTCTTC.

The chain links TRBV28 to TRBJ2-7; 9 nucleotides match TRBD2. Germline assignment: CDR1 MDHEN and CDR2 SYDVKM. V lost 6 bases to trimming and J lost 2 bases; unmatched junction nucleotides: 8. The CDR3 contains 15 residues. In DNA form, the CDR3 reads TGTGCCAGCAGCGACTCCGGGACTAGCCCCTACGAGCAGTACTTC. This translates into CASSDSGTSPYEQYF.

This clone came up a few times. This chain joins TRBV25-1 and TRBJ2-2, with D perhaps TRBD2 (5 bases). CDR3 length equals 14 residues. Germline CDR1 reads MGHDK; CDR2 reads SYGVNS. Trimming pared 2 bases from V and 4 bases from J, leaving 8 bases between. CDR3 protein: CASSEVEGTGELFF. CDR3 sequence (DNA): TGTGCCAGCAGTGAAGTCGAGGGCACCGGGGAGCTGTTTTTT. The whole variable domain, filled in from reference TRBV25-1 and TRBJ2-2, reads EADIYQTPRYLVIGTGKKITLECSQTMGHDKMYWYQQDPGMELHLIHYSYGVNSTEKGDLSSESTVSRIRTEHFPLTLESARPSHTSQYLCASSEVEGTGELFFGEGSRLTVL.

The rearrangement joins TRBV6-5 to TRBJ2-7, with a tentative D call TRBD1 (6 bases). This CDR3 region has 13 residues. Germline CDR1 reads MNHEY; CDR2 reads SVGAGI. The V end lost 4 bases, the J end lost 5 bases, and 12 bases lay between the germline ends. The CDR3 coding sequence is TGTGCCAGCAGTTCCCCCGGGACAAACGAGCAGTACTTC. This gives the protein CASSSPGTNEQYF.

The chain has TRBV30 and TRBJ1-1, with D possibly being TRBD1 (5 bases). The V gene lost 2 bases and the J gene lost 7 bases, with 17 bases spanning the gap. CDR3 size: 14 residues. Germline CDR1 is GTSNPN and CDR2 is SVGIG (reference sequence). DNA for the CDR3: TGTGCCTGGAGTCCGCTCCGGGGCGGGGGTGAAGCTTTCTTT. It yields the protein CAWSPLRGGGEAFF.

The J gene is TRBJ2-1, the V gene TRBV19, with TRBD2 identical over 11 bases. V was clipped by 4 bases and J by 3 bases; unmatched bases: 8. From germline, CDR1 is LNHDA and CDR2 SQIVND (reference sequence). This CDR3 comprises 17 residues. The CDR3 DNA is TGTGCCAGTAGTAGCTCGGGACTAGCGGTAGTCTACAATGAGCAGTTCTTC. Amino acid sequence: CASSSSGLAVVYNEQFF.

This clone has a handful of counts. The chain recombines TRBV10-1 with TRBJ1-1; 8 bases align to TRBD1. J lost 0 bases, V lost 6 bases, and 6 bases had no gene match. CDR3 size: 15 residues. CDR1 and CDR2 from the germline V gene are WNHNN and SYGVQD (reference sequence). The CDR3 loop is CASSKGQGMNTEAFF. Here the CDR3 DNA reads TGCGCCAGCAGCAAAGGACAGGGCATGAACACTGAAGCTTTCTTT.

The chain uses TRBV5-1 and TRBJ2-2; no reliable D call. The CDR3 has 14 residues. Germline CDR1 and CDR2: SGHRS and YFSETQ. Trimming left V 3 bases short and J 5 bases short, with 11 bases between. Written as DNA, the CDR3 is TGCGCCAGCAGCTCCGGAGAGGAGACCGGGGAGCTGTTTTTT. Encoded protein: CASSSGEETGELFF.

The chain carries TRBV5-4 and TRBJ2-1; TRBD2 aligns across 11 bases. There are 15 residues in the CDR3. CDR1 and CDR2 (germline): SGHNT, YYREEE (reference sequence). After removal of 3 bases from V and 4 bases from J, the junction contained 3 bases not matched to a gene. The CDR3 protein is CASSYTSGGYNEQFF. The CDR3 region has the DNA TGTGCCAGCAGCTACACTAGCGGGGGTTACAATGAGCAGTTCTTC.

The CDR3 bases are TGTGCCATCAGTGGTAAGGGACAGGGGAACCCCTACGAGCAGTACTTC. This gives the protein CAISGKGQGNPYEQYF. This chain joins TRBV10-3 and TRBJ2-7; 10 nucleotides line up with TRBD1. This CDR3 spans 16 amino acids. The V gene end was trimmed by 4 bases and the J gene end by 2 bases; junction bases not matched to a gene: 8. Germline-derived CDR1 and CDR2 are ENHRY and SYGVKD.

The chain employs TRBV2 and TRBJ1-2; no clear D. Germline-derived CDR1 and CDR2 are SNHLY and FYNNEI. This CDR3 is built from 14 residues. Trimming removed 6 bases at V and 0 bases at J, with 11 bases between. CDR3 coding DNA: TGTGCCAGCAGCATAGCGCACTCTAACTATGGCTACACCTTC. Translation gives CASSIAHSNYGYTF.